The 10 T cell receptor beta chains given below trace back to one sample, sequenced in a study of cytomegalovirus exposure and HLA in healthy donors. The study ran its PCR with 60 Vbeta and 13 Jbeta primers. The protocol was immunoSEQ multiplex PCR, while the TCRdb copy is restricted to in-frame clones and leaves out a portion. The sample contains around 63,000 clones, roughly 84% of which appear only once. The sample comprised PBMCs. These receptors were taken from a woman aged 25 to 39 in good health and CMV-seronegative.

V usage is TRBV2 and J usage is TRBJ2-1, with 13 bases matching TRBD2. Germline values: CDR1 SNHLY, CDR2 FYNNEI. The CDR3 sequence is 15 residues long. The junction had 7 bases not matched to a gene; V was cut back by 6 bases and J by 8 bases. The CDR3 DNA sequence: TGTGCCAGCAGCCCTACTAGCGGGAGGGACCATGAGCAGTTCTTC. Translating gives CASSPTSGRDHEQFF.

The chain recombines TRBV5-4 with TRBJ2-7; 7 bases are shared with TRBD2. Germline V lookup: CDR1 SGHNT, CDR2 YYREEE (reference sequence). CDR3 length: 13 residues. The V and J ends lost 2 bases and 5 bases, in that order; junction bases with no gene match: 4. The CDR3 DNA follows: TGTGCCAGCAGCTTTGGGACTACCAACGAGCAGTACGTC. Translation gives CASSFGTTNEQYV.

The chain is built from TRBV30 and TRBJ1-4, with 12 bases lining up with TRBD1. V lost 5 bases and J lost 8; bases outside the gene matches: 3. The CDR3 has 13 residues. Germline V gives CDR1 GTSNPN, CDR2 SVGIG (reference sequence). The CDR3, as DNA: TGTGCCTGGCGGGACAGGGGGCAGGAAAAACTGTTTTTT. Translated, it gives CAWRDRGQEKLFF.

J is TRBJ1-4 and V is TRBV28, with a possible D match to TRBD1 (6 bases). The CDR3 is 14 residues long. The V end was cut by 2 bases, the J end by 6 bases, with 10 bases between. CDR1 is MDHEN, CDR2 SYDVKM, per germline. The CDR3 is CASSLRGAYEKLFF. CDR3 nucleotides: TGTGCCAGCAGTTTACGGGGGGCGTATGAAAAACTGTTTTTT.

The rearrangement joins TRBV19 to TRBJ1-2, with TRBD1 identical over 8 bases. The CDR3 has 15 amino acids. Unmatched junction bases numbered 11, after V lost 4 bases and J lost 7 bases. Germline V gene sequence: CDR1 LNHDA, CDR2 SQIVND (reference sequence). The CDR3 reads CASSTPGQGGGGYTF. The CDR3 DNA reads as TGTGCCAGTAGTACCCCCGGACAGGGAGGGGGTGGCTACACCTTC.

This rearrangement joins TRBV10-1 to TRBJ1-1; D remains ambiguous. The germline V and J ends were trimmed by 0 bases and 5 bases, with 13 bases remaining between them. CDR3 length equals 15 residues. Germline assignment: CDR1 WNHNN and CDR2 SYGVQD (reference sequence). CDR3 in DNA: TGCGCCAGCAGTGAGTCGAGTGGAGGTGGGACTGAAGCTTTCTTT. Translating gives CASSESSGGGTEAFF.

The chain combines TRBV11-2 with TRBJ2-4, with D possibly being TRBD2 (5 bases). Germline CDR1 SGHAT, CDR2 FQNNGV. The CDR3 extends over 17 amino acids. Trimming took 0 bases from V and 0 from J, leaving 12 bases between them. CDR3 in DNA: TGTGCCAGCAGCTTAGATCGAGCGGAGCTAGCCAAAAACATTCAGTACTTC. It translates to CASSLDRAELAKNIQYF.

The genes are TRBV19 and TRBJ1-4; 8 bases line up with TRBD1. The CDR3 extends over 17 amino acids. Germline-derived CDR1 and CDR2 are LNHDA and SQIVND (reference sequence). V shed 5 bases, J shed 0 bases, and the junction held 8 bases outside the gene matches. The CDR3 sequence is CASSQQGGLATNEKLFF. As DNA, the CDR3 is TGTGCCAGTAGTCAACAGGGGGGCCTTGCAACTAATGAAAAACTGTTTTTT.

This clone turned up a few times. The chain links TRBV10-3 to TRBJ2-5, with 12 bases identical to TRBD1. V was pared by 5 bases and J by 4 bases, with 2 bases of the junction left unmatched. The CDR3 length is 14 residues. The germline V gene encodes CDR1 ENHRY and CDR2 SYGVKD. As DNA, the CDR3 is TGTGCCATCAGTCCGGGACAGGGGGCAGAGACCCAGTACTTC. It codes for CAISPGQGAETQYF.

The J gene is TRBJ2-3, the V gene TRBV7-3, with D possibly being TRBD1 (5 bases). The germline gives CDR1 SGHTA, CDR2 FQGTGA. The V and J ends lost 5 bases and 5 bases respectively, with 11 bases between them. The length of the CDR3 is 13 residues. CDR3 nucleotides: TGTGCCAGCAGCCCCTCTCAGGGAGATACGCAGTATTTT. Protein sequence: CASSPSQGDTQYF.